One and the same sample provided the 31 T cell receptor beta chains below, sequenced in a study of human T cells and chemical hapten exposure. Time point denoted: pre-sensitization, week 0. Treatment defined: therapeutic diphenylcyclopropenone sensitization with weekly scalp DPC. TCRdb itself ran the RACE reads through MiXCR, one entry per CDR3 protein. The sample records about 180,000 distinct CDR3 sequences, more than 25% being singletons. Sequencing was performed on whole blood, taken in connection with sensitization to the hapten diphenylcyclopropenone (DPC). These receptors were taken from a woman in her 30s with alopecia areata. Some clones in this sample may be carry-over from other donors' samples.

This chain joins TRBV4-2 and TRBJ2-3; D gene uncertain. V lost 3 bases to trimming and J lost 4 bases, with 5 bases between them. Looked up from germline, CDR1 is LGHNA and CDR2 is YNFKEQ. This CDR3 contains 12 residues. The CDR3 protein is CASSQSSDTQYF. Written as DNA, the CDR3 is TGTGCCAGCAGCCAGTCATCAGATACGCAGTATTTT.

This clonotype was counted once. The rearrangement links TRBV12-3 or TRBV12-4 to TRBJ2-7; 8 positions match TRBD1. This CDR3 is 13 amino acids long. The junction had 8 bases not matched to a gene; V was cut back by 6 bases and J by 7 bases. The CDR3 DNA reads as TGTGCCAGCAGACCCGGACAGGGCGGGGAGCAGTACTTC. This sequence encodes CASRPGQGGEQYF.

This clonotype came up a few times. The CDR3 DNA is TGTGCCAGCAGTCCACAGGCGATCGGTCAGCCCCAGCATTTT. This sequence encodes CASSPQAIGQPQHF. The genes are TRBV6-1 and TRBJ1-5; possible D gene TRBD1, 5 bases. V lost 5 bases and J lost 6, with 14 bases in between. The germline V gene has CDR1 MNHNS and CDR2 SASEGT. CDR3 size: 14 residues.

This clonotype has only one observation. CDR3 nucleotide sequence: TGTGCCAGCAGCCTCGGGATAGCGGGGTTAGAGCAGTACTTC. This codes for CASSLGIAGLEQYF. The J gene is TRBJ2-7, the V gene TRBV27, with 8 nucleotides matching TRBD2. This CDR3 has 14 residues. From germline, CDR1 is MNHEY and CDR2 SMNVEV (reference sequence). J gave up 7 bases and V 6 bases, and 11 bases lay outside the gene matches.

This clonotype has at least ten counts. This sequence joins TRBV20-1 and TRBJ1-3; perhaps TRBD1 as D (6 bases). Trimming cost V 6 bases and J 15 bases, with 18 bases left between them. There are 11 residues in the CDR3. Germline V lookup: CDR1 DFQATT, CDR2 SNEGSKA (reference sequence). The CDR3 protein is CSAATGTAEYF. CDR3 coding DNA: TGCAGTGCCGCGACAGGTACCGCCGAATATTTT.

The chain combines TRBV28 with TRBJ1-2; a weak D match, TRBD1 (5 bases). There are 13 residues in the CDR3. V gave up 8 bases and J gave up 7 bases, with 17 bases separating them. Per germline, CDR1 MDHEN and CDR2 SYDVKM. The CDR3, as DNA: TGTGCCAGCGGGGCCCGGGCCCCCGGTGGCTACACCTTC. Translated: CASGARAPGGYTF.

This clonotype was seen more than once but under ten times. The rearrangement uses TRBV7-9 and TRBJ2-5; the match to TRBD2 covers 10 bases. Germline V gives CDR1 SEHNR, CDR2 FQNEAQ (reference sequence). The V segment lost 4 bases and the J segment 2 bases; nucleotides outside the gene matches: 7. The CDR3 runs to 16 residues. The CDR3 protein is CASSSRSGGPQETQYF. Written as DNA, the CDR3 is TGTGCCAGCAGCTCCCGTAGCGGGGGGCCTCAAGAGACCCAGTACTTC.

The rearrangement links TRBV5-6 to TRBJ1-1, with 7 bases fitting TRBD1. Germline V gene lookup returns CDR1 SGHDT and CDR2 YYEEEE. V shed 4 bases, J shed 2 bases, and the junction held 11 bases outside the gene matches. The CDR3 contains 16 residues. In DNA, the CDR3 is TGTGCCAGCAGCCCGGAGGGGGGACAGCGAAACACTGAAGCTTTCTTT. Its protein product is CASSPEGGQRNTEAFF.

At least ten counts were recorded for this clonotype. This chain uses TRBV29-1 with TRBJ1-2; D is undetermined. Between the trimmed V and J ends, which lost 4 bases and 5 bases, there was a span of 5 bases. This CDR3 is built from 10 residues. Germline CDR1 reads SQVTM; CDR2 reads ANQGSEA. CDR3 coding DNA: TGCAGCGTTGCCGAGTATGGCTACACCTTC. This gives the protein CSVAEYGYTF.

This clonotype was counted many times. J is TRBJ2-2 and V is TRBV28; D is uncertain. Trimming shortened V by 6 bases and J by 3 bases, and 8 bases separated the two germline ends. CDR1 and CDR2 from the germline V gene are MDHEN and SYDVKM. This CDR3 has 13 residues. The CDR3 bases are TGTGCCAGCAGCCTTGATTACACCGGGGAGCTGTTTTTT. It is translated as CASSLDYTGELFF.

The chain recombines TRBV5-1 with TRBJ2-2; tentatively, D is TRBD1 (5 bases). The CDR3 consists of 16 residues. The V gene's germline CDR1 is SGHRS and CDR2 YFSETQ. V lost 0 bases to trimming and J lost 0 bases, with 9 bases between them. CDR3 nucleotides: TGCGCCAGCAGCTTGGAGGCAGGGACGAACACCGGGGAGCTGTTTTTT. It specifies CASSLEAGTNTGELFF.

The V gene is TRBV30, the J gene TRBJ1-6; 7 bases line up with TRBD1. This CDR3 is built from 14 residues. Germline lookup yields CDR1 GTSNPN and CDR2 SVGIG (reference sequence). The V gene end was trimmed by 6 bases and the J gene end by 6 bases; junction bases not matched to a gene: 8. Here the CDR3 reads CACPGQNINSPLHF. CDR3 DNA: TGTGCCTGCCCGGGACAGAATATTAATTCACCCCTCCACTTT. The whole variable domain, remainder taken from reference TRBV30 and TRBJ1-6, is SQTIHQWPATLVQPVGSPLSLECTVEGTSNPNLYWYRQAAGRGLQLLFYSVGIGQISSEVPQNLSASRPQDRQFILSSKKLLLSDSGFYLCACPGQNINSPLHFGNGTRLTVT.

This clonotype was observed a handful of times. This chain joins TRBV29-1 and TRBJ1-1, with D maybe TRBD1 (6 bases). Per germline, CDR1 SQVTM and CDR2 ANQGSEA. There are 13 residues in the CDR3. Trimming shortened V by 2 bases and J by 1 base, and 8 bases separated the two germline ends. The CDR3 DNA reads TGCAGCGTTGAAAAGACAGGGAACACTGAAGCTTTCTTT. Its translation is CSVEKTGNTEAFF.

This clonotype was picked up a small number of times. J is TRBJ2-7 and V is TRBV11-3; D possibly corresponds to TRBD2 (7 bases). This CDR3 is built from 17 residues. CDR1 and CDR2 from the germline V gene are SGHNT and YENEEA. Between the trimmed V and J ends, which lost 1 base and 3 bases, there was a span of 19 bases. CDR3 sequence: CASSLASGGLGGYEQYF. The CDR3 DNA reads as TGTGCCAGCAGCTTAGCCTCCGGGGGGCTCGGCGGCTACGAGCAGTACTTC.

The V call is TRBV5-1, the J call TRBJ2-5, with 8 bases fitting TRBD1. CDR1 is SGHRS and CDR2 is YFSETQ in the germline V gene. This CDR3 contains 14 residues. The junction had 6 bases not matched to a gene; V was cut back by 5 bases and J by 3 bases. The DNA of the CDR3 is TGCGCCAGCAGTTCAGTGACAGGGGAAGAGACCCAGTACTTC. This codes for CASSSVTGEETQYF.

This clonotype appeared many times. This rearrangement joins TRBV7-8 to TRBJ1-1; TRBD1 matches at 7 bases. The CDR3 contains 18 residues. In germline, CDR1 is SGHVS, CDR2 FQNEAQ. V lost 2 bases and J lost 4; bases outside the gene matches: 16. As DNA, the CDR3 is TGTGCCAGCAGCTTAAGGCCCATTTCTATGACAGGGCCCACTGAAGCTTTCTTT. Its translation: CASSLRPISMTGPTEAFF.

This clonotype came up many times. The V and J genes are TRBV6-4 and TRBJ2-2, with 8 positions matching TRBD1. The length of the CDR3 is 14 residues. Unmatched junction bases numbered 5, after V lost 10 bases and J lost 1 base. CDR1 is MRHNA, CDR2 SNTAGT, per germline. CDR3 nucleotide sequence: TGTGCCACCAGACAGGGGCAGAACACCGGGGAGCTGTTTTTT. As protein: CATRQGQNTGELFF.

The chain is built from TRBV3-1 and TRBJ2-3; D is unresolved. The CDR3 runs to 13 residues. V lost 1 base, J lost 14 bases, and 16 bases lay in between. Germline V gene data show CDR1 as LGHDT and CDR2 as YNNKEL (reference sequence). The CDR3 region is CASSQGLNAFTYF. CDR3 DNA: TGTGCCAGCAGCCAAGGGCTTAACGCTTTCACGTATTTT.

The chain joins TRBV4-2 to TRBJ2-7; 7 bases fit TRBD2. Germline lookup yields CDR1 LGHNA and CDR2 YNFKEQ. Germline trimming cut 1 base from V and 3 bases from J; bases unmatched to any gene: 9. CDR3 size: 16 residues. DNA for the CDR3: TGTGCCAGCAGCCAAGGTCCCGGGACTACGAGCTACGAGCAGTACTTC. This sequence encodes CASSQGPGTTSYEQYF.

This clonotype was seen a few times. The rearrangement uses TRBV5-1 and TRBJ2-7, with D uncertain. The CDR3 runs to 14 residues. The germline gives CDR1 SGHRS, CDR2 YFSETQ. V lost 1 base, J lost 5 bases, and 13 bases lay in between. The CDR3 sequence: CASSLLWAIDEQYF. As DNA, the CDR3 is TGCGCCAGCAGCTTGCTTTGGGCCATCGACGAGCAGTACTTC.

The chain combines TRBV6-1 with TRBJ1-1; TRBD1 aligns across 9 bases. This CDR3 comprises 11 residues. CDR1 is MNHNS, CDR2 SASEGT, per germline. V was pared by 6 bases and J by 11 bases, with 4 bases of the junction left unmatched. In DNA form, the CDR3 reads TGTGCCAGCAGGATAGGACAGGGGGCTTTCTTT. This encodes CASRIGQGAFF.

This chain links TRBV20-1 with TRBJ2-1; D ambiguous. Germline values: CDR1 DFQATT, CDR2 SNEGSKA (reference sequence). The CDR3 is 14 residues long. Trimming shortened V by 2 bases and J by 0 bases, and 8 bases separated the two germline ends. CDR3 loop: CSARTAYSYNEQFF. The CDR3 bases are TGCAGTGCTAGAACAGCCTACTCCTACAATGAGCAGTTCTTC.

This sequence joins TRBV5-5 and TRBJ1-1; D is uncertain. The CDR3 contains 14 residues. Deletions cut 1 base from V and 4 bases from J, with 11 bases between. The germline V gene has CDR1 SGHKS and CDR2 YYEKEE (reference sequence). This CDR3 reads CASSLWQMGTEAFF. CDR3 in DNA: TGTGCCAGCAGCTTGTGGCAGATGGGCACTGAAGCTTTCTTT.

The rearrangement uses TRBV5-1 and TRBJ2-7, with D unclear. V shed 0 bases and J shed 1 base, with 8 bases lying between them. CDR1 is SGHRS, CDR2 YFSETQ, per germline. The CDR3 loop spans 14 amino acids. CDR3 residues: CASSLGVHSYEQYF. The DNA for the CDR3 is TGCGCCAGCAGCTTGGGTGTCCATTCCTACGAGCAGTACTTC.

A word on this clonotype: Here the CDR3 omits its conserved ending phenylalanine or tryptophan, so a read error is the likely source. The chain uses TRBV5-1 and TRBJ1-2, with D uncertain. Germline CDR1 SGHRS, CDR2 YFSETQ. Trimming removed 0 bases at V and 4 bases at J, with 10 bases between. CDR3 length equals 14 residues. CDR3 DNA sequence: TGCGCCAGCAGCTTGGCTGGCGGACTCTATGGCTACACCCTC. It translates to CASSLAGGLYGYTL.

This chain uses TRBV29-1 with TRBJ2-5; 12 bases are a match to TRBD2. The V and J ends lost 6 bases and 4 bases, in that order; junction bases with no gene match: 3. Germline loops: CDR1 SQVTM, CDR2 ANQGSEA. CDR3 length: 13 amino acids. The CDR3 sequence is CSVSGLAGETQYF. As DNA, the CDR3 is TGCAGCGTCTCGGGACTAGCGGGAGAGACCCAGTACTTC. The full variable domain, its missing parts supplied by reference TRBV29-1 and TRBJ2-5, is SAVISQKPSRDICQRGTSLTIQCQVDSQVTMMFWYRQQPGQSLTLIATANQGSEATYESGFVIDKFPISRPNLTFSTLTVSNMSPEDSSIYLCSVSGLAGETQYFGPGTRLLVL.

The V and J genes are TRBV20-1 and TRBJ2-3; no firm D call. The germline CDR1 and CDR2 sequences are DFQATT and SNEGSKA (reference sequence). The CDR3 is 13 amino acids. The ends were cut back, 1 base at V and 3 bases at J, with 8 bases in the middle. CDR3 sequence (DNA): TGCAGTGCTAGAGGCCCTAATACAGATACGCAGTATTTT. Its protein is CSARGPNTDTQYF.

The rearrangement uses TRBV4-1 and TRBJ2-7, with D tentatively TRBD2 (6 bases). Per germline, CDR1 MGHRA and CDR2 YSYEKL. CDR3 length equals 15 residues. The ends were cut back, 3 bases at V and 5 bases at J, with 17 bases in the middle. The CDR3 DNA sequence: TGCGCCAGCAGCCACTCCGGGACTTCAGCCAACGAGCAGTACTTC. Translation: CASSHSGTSANEQYF.

This chain joins TRBV29-1 and TRBJ2-2, with D hard to call. The CDR3 has 14 amino acids. Germline CDR1 is SQVTM and CDR2 is ANQGSEA. With 0 bases removed from V and 2 bases from J, the gap between germline ends came to 7 bases. CDR3 DNA: TGCAGCGTTGAAGACAGAGGAAACACCGGGGAGCTGTTTTTT. This codes for CSVEDRGNTGELFF.

This chain connects TRBV18 to TRBJ2-5, with TRBD2 matching over 13 bases. The length of the CDR3 is 15 residues. V trimming: 0 bases; J trimming: 5 bases; junction bases outside the gene matches: 0. The germline V gene has CDR1 KGHSH and CDR2 LQKENI. CDR3: CASSPPGLAGETQYF. The CDR3 coding sequence is TGTGCCAGCTCACCACCGGGACTAGCGGGGGAGACCCAGTACTTC.

The sample holds a few counts of this clonotype. The chain uses TRBV28 and TRBJ1-2, with TRBD1 as a possible D gene (5 bases). With 4 bases removed from V and 8 bases from J, the gap between germline ends came to 20 bases. Germline CDR1 is MDHEN and CDR2 is SYDVKM. This CDR3 region has 15 residues. CDR3 DNA: TGTGCCAGCAGTTCCCCCGGGGGAGGGAGGGCCGGCTACACCTTC. As protein: CASSSPGGGRAGYTF.